The 17 T cell receptor beta chains presented below share a single source sample, sequenced in a study of T cell repertoires in cytomegalovirus infection. Each CDR3 protein gets one entry after TCRdb re-called the reads with MiXCR. The data show 630,000 or so distinct CDR3 sequences, about 24% seen once. The sample taken for sequencing was CD8+ T cells from PBMCs. The receptors derive from a human donor in good health (CMV status not recorded). Some clones in this sample may be carry-over from other donors' samples.

Notes on this clonotype: One base away lies a much larger clone, so this may be a sequencing read error. This chain connects TRBV7-2 to TRBJ2-7, with TRBD1 matching 7 bases. The CDR3 spans 15 residues. Germline CDR1 and CDR2: SGHTA and FQGNSA. CDR3 bases: TGTGTCAGCAGCTTAACACAGGGGAGAGCCTACGAGCAGTACTTC. Translating it yields CVSSLTQGRAYEQYF.

This chain uses TRBV5-1 with TRBJ1-1; 9 bases are a match to TRBD1. Germline-derived CDR1 and CDR2 are SGHRS and YFSETQ. Trimming removed 1 base from V and 0 bases from J; junction bases left unmatched: 10. This CDR3 contains 18 residues. The CDR3 DNA follows: TGCGCCAGCAGCTTGATTTCGGACAGGGGAACCATGAACACTGAAGCTTTCTTT. Translated, it gives CASSLISDRGTMNTEAFF.

This clonotype was seen more than once but under ten times. The chain is built from TRBV6-2 or TRBV6-3 and TRBJ1-5; TRBD1 is a possible D gene (6 bases). Germline V gene lookup returns CDR1 MNHEY and CDR2 SVGEGT. V lost 0 bases and J lost 7, with 10 bases in between. The CDR3 sequence is 14 residues long. Here the CDR3 DNA reads TGTGCCAGCAGTTACTCGACGGGACACCAGCCCCAGCATTTT. This encodes CASSYSTGHQPQHF.

V gene TRBV5-1 combines with J gene TRBJ1-5, with D possibly TRBD1 on 5 matching bases. The CDR3 consists of 16 residues. Trimming took off 4 bases at V and 4 bases at J, with 18 bases between the two ends. CDR1 is SGHRS, CDR2 YFSETQ, per germline. The CDR3 nucleotides read TGCGCCAGCAGCGCAAATCCCTCGGGGCAGAATCAGCCCCAGCATTTT. This encodes CASSANPSGQNQPQHF.

This clonotype was seen more than once but under ten times. The chain carries TRBV3-1 and TRBJ2-7; D is uncertain. The CDR3 loop spans 16 amino acids. The germline V gene has CDR1 LGHDT and CDR2 YNNKEL (reference sequence). Trimming stripped 3 bases from V and 6 bases from J, with 21 bases between. CDR3 region: CASSHETFPYAGEQYF. CDR3 coding DNA: TGTGCCAGCAGCCACGAGACGTTCCCTTATGCCGGCGAGCAGTACTTC.

V gene TRBV5-6 combines with J gene TRBJ2-7, with D maybe TRBD1 (6 bases). This CDR3 contains 14 residues. The V end was cut by 0 bases, the J end by 5 bases, with 12 bases between. Germline V gives CDR1 SGHDT, CDR2 YYEEEE. This CDR3 reads CASSLDLRGHEQYF. CDR3 sequence (DNA): TGTGCCAGCAGCTTGGATCTCAGGGGACACGAGCAGTACTTC.

The chain is built from TRBV24-1 and TRBJ2-1, with D unresolved. V dropped 0 bases and J dropped 6 bases, with 14 bases sitting between them. The CDR3 is 16 amino acids. The germline gives CDR1 KGHDR, CDR2 SFDVKD. The DNA for the CDR3 is TGTGCCACCAGTGATTTGAGGACGGTGAATGGCAATGAGCAGTTCTTC. As protein: CATSDLRTVNGNEQFF.

This clonotype was seen more than once but under ten times. This sequence joins TRBV29-1 and TRBJ2-2; the D gene is possibly TRBD1 (5 bases). V gave up 7 bases and J gave up 3 bases, with 24 bases separating them. CDR3 length: 17 amino acids. The V gene's germline CDR1 is SQVTM and CDR2 ANQGSEA. CDR3 residues: CSALIFQGKMDTGELFF. Written as DNA, the CDR3 is TGCAGCGCCCTGATCTTCCAGGGAAAGATGGACACCGGGGAGCTGTTTTTT.

This clonotype came up a few times. The chain couples TRBV6-5 to TRBJ2-7, with a weak D call TRBD1 (6 bases). V lost 2 bases and J 5 bases, leaving 10 bases between the germline ends. CDR3 length: 13 residues. The germline V gene encodes CDR1 MNHEY and CDR2 SVGAGI. The CDR3 region has the DNA TGTGCCAGCAGTTACGGGCCAGGGGACGAGCAGTACGTC. Encoded protein: CASSYGPGDEQYV.

Points on this clonotype: This could be a read error, since a much larger clone is one nucleotide away. The chain links TRBV7-8 to TRBJ2-5; D possibly corresponds to TRBD2 (6 bases). The CDR3 covers 16 residues. The germline CDR1 and CDR2 sequences are SGHVS and FQNEAQ. Trimming removed 1 base from V and 1 base from J, with 13 bases in between. CDR3 sequence reads: CASSLVVRGGQETQYF. CDR3 sequence (DNA): TGTGCCAGCAGCTTAGTAGTGCGGGGAGGCCAAGAGACCCAGTACTTC.

This clonotype turned up a few times. The V call is TRBV28, the J call TRBJ2-1, with D possibly called TRBD1 or TRBD2 (5 bases each). V lost 3 bases and J lost 10, with 16 bases in between. Germline V lookup: CDR1 MDHEN, CDR2 SYDVKM. CDR3 length equals 14 residues. This CDR3 is CASSLTVSGEEQFF. DNA for the CDR3: TGTGCCAGCAGTTTGACAGTCTCCGGGGAAGAGCAGTTCTTC.

V usage is TRBV28 and J usage is TRBJ1-1; D is uncertain. Germline loops: CDR1 MDHEN, CDR2 SYDVKM. Between the trimmed V and J ends, which lost 3 bases and 0 bases, there was a span of 11 bases. CDR3 length: 15 residues. The CDR3 region has the DNA TGTGCCAGCAGTTTTTCTCCGGCTATGAACACTGAAGCTTTCTTT. Translating it yields CASSFSPAMNTEAFF. The whole variable domain, filled in from reference TRBV28 and TRBJ1-1, reads DVKVTQSSRYLVKRTGEKVFLECVQDMDHENMFWYRQDPGLGLRLIYFSYDVKMKEKGDIPEGYSVSREKKERFSLILESASTNQTSMYLCASSFSPAMNTEAFFGQGTRLTVV.

As to this clonotype: A read error may produce the germline difference seen at one junction end. The CDR3 coding sequence is TGTGCCAGCAGTTTAGCCGGCAATGATCAGTTCTTC. Protein product: CASSLAGNDQFF. The genes are TRBV12-3 or TRBV12-4 and TRBJ2-1; D is uncertain. The CDR3 consists of 12 residues.

This rearrangement joins TRBV7-9 to TRBJ1-1; the D is unclear. The germline V and J ends were trimmed by 0 bases and 3 bases, with 11 bases remaining between them. This CDR3 contains 15 residues. Germline V gives CDR1 SEHNR, CDR2 FQNEAQ (reference sequence). The CDR3 DNA reads TGTGCCAGCAGCTTAGCCCCACGCCGGGACACTGAAGCTTTCTTT. The encoded protein is CASSLAPRRDTEAFF. Full variable domain (missing parts from reference TRBV7-9 and TRBJ1-1): DTGVSQNPRHKITKRGQNVTFRCDPISEHNRLYWYRQTLGQGPEFLTYFQNEAQLEKSRLLSDRFSAERPKGSFSTLEIQRTEQGDSAMYLCASSLAPRRDTEAFFGQGTRLTVV.

The rearrangement joins TRBV25-1 to TRBJ2-1; 7 positions match TRBD1. V shed 5 bases and J 2 bases; nucleotides not matched to a gene: 6. From germline, CDR1 is MGHDK and CDR2 SYGVNS. This CDR3 region has 15 residues. The CDR3 is CASSIGTATYNEQFF. CDR3 in DNA: TGTGCCAGCAGTATCGGGACAGCAACCTACAATGAGCAGTTCTTC.

This chain links TRBV7-2 with TRBJ2-1, with a possible D match to TRBD1 (5 bases). Germline assignment: CDR1 SGHTA and CDR2 FQGNSA. Trimming removed 1 base at V and 4 bases at J, with 8 bases between. This CDR3 contains 14 residues. The CDR3 protein is CASSLVNRYNEQFF. The CDR3 DNA reads TGTGCCAGCAGCTTAGTCAACAGGTACAATGAGCAGTTCTTC.

This clonotype turned up a few times. This chain links TRBV7-6 with TRBJ2-5; 9 bases agree with TRBD2. Germline trimming cut 1 base from V and 1 base from J; bases unmatched to any gene: 10. Germline values: CDR1 SGHVS, CDR2 FNYEAQ. CDR3 length: 18 amino acids. Here the CDR3 reads CASSLGMGLAGSQETQYF. Here the CDR3 DNA reads TGTGCCAGCAGCTTAGGGATGGGGCTAGCGGGGAGCCAAGAGACCCAGTACTTC.